This entry concerns a single T cell receptor (beta chain). As yet, its antigen is unknown. The data belong to a study of T-cell memory formation after mild COVID-19. Overall study findings and caveats: CM and EM subsets held most contracting CD4+ clones; EMRA held CD8+ ones.

Germline values: CDR1 LNHDA, CDR2 SQIVND (reference sequence). The CDR3 is 15 residues long. V lost 3 bases and J 5 bases, leaving 16 bases between the germline ends. A 5'RACE reaction primed in the constant segment made cDNA libraries of TCR alpha and TCR beta, and these carried sample barcodes and UMIs. TCRdb re-called the 5' RACE reads through MiXCR, storing one row per CDR3 protein. The sample has hundreds of thousands of distinct CDR3 sequences, approximately 15% seen once. The chain combines TRBV19 with TRBJ1-1; unclear D gene. The sequencing sample was made of PBMCs or a T cell subset sorted from them (not recorded which). This receptor was obtained from a man aged 18-30 years who had mild COVID-19 (a few samples of this study predate the infection). Cell type and time point are not known. The CDR3 DNA follows: TGTGCCAGTAGTATGGAGGTCCACCAAGGGACTGAAGCTTTCTTT. It translates to CASSMEVHQGTEAFF.